One sample yielded the 32 T cell receptor beta chains listed below, sequenced in a study of T cell changes during pregnancy in multiple sclerosis (dated by TCRdb to about 2019). Preparation of the library involved the immunoSEQ multiplex PCR assay. TCRdb obtained this table from immuneACCESS and retained in-frame rearrangements with V and J assigned. These tables miss some clones; where compared with another copy, unresolved V genes account for less than half of the shortfall, and the remainder is unexplained. Counted in this sample were around 55,000 clones; 90% to 95% of them appeared once. Clones ranked in the top ten supply around 4% of the sample. The material was CD8+ T cells from peripheral blood mononuclear cells, obtained in the second trimester of pregnancy. The receptors stem from a female donor with multiple sclerosis, enrolled in a pregnancy study.

The chain employs TRBV9 and TRBJ2-3; a possible D gene is TRBD1 (6 bases). The V end lost 1 base, the J end lost 1 base, and 16 bases lay between the germline ends. The CDR3 is 17 residues long. CDR1 is SGDLS and CDR2 is YYNGEE in the germline V gene. CDR3: CASSVSTQGSGTDTQYF. The CDR3 DNA is TGTGCCAGCAGCGTATCAACACAGGGATCGGGCACAGATACGCAGTATTTT.

V is TRBV10-3 and J is TRBJ1-1; 8 nucleotides agree with TRBD1. This CDR3 has 13 residues. Germline values: CDR1 ENHRY, CDR2 SYGVKD. Germline trimming cut 3 bases from V and 5 bases from J; bases unmatched to any gene: 2. This CDR3 reads CAISDRGRTEAFF. For the CDR3, the DNA is TGTGCCATCAGTGACAGGGGGCGGACTGAAGCTTTCTTT.

The chain employs TRBV6-5 and TRBJ1-4; TRBD1 is a possible D gene (6 bases). Trimming cost V 7 bases and J 8 bases, with 20 bases left between them. CDR1 and CDR2 from the germline V gene are MNHEY and SVGAGI. CDR3 length equals 15 residues. This CDR3 reads CASTTGRGLGEKLFF. CDR3 nucleotides: TGTGCCAGCACCACGGGCAGGGGCCTCGGAGAAAAACTGTTTTTT.

The chain is built from TRBV2 and TRBJ2-7; D call uncertain. Germline CDR1 SNHLY, CDR2 FYNNEI. There are 16 residues in the CDR3. Trimming cost V 3 bases and J 4 bases, with 19 bases left between them. Here the CDR3 reads CASSDISLTRRYEQYF. The CDR3 DNA reads TGTGCCAGCAGTGATATCTCCCTAACGCGGAGATACGAGCAGTACTTC.

The chain recombines TRBV27 with TRBJ2-2; D is possibly TRBD2 (6 bases). Germline values: CDR1 MNHEY, CDR2 SMNVEV (reference sequence). This CDR3 has 14 amino acids. V was cut by 3 bases and J by 6 bases, with 11 bases left in between. CDR3 protein: CASSFGGSAGELFF. CDR3 DNA: TGTGCCAGCAGTTTCGGAGGGTCAGCCGGGGAGCTGTTTTTT.

The chain uses TRBV27 and TRBJ2-7, with 7 bases that match TRBD2. The CDR3 loop spans 17 amino acids. From germline, CDR1 is MNHEY and CDR2 SMNVEV (reference sequence). V trimming: 5 bases; J trimming: 0 bases; junction bases outside the gene matches: 13. CDR3 in amino acids: CASSLLSSSGFSYEQYF. The CDR3 coding sequence is TGTGCCAGCAGTCTCCTATCGTCTAGCGGCTTCTCCTACGAGCAGTACTTC.

The J gene is TRBJ2-2, the V gene TRBV7-6, with D uncertain. Germline V lookup: CDR1 SGHVS, CDR2 FNYEAQ. V was clipped by 3 bases and J by 7 bases, with 6 bases between them. CDR3 size: 12 residues. CDR3 nucleotides: TGTGCCAGCAGCTTGATACTCGGGGAGCTGTTTTTT. Protein sequence: CASSLILGELFF.

The rearrangement links TRBV4-1 to TRBJ2-2; 7 bases line up with TRBD1. Germline-derived CDR1 and CDR2 are MGHRA and YSYEKL. The J segment lost 6 bases and the V segment lost 0 bases, leaving 10 bases of the junction unmatched. This CDR3 contains 17 residues. The CDR3 protein is CASSQDSNRGPAGELFF. The CDR3 bases are TGCGCCAGCAGCCAAGATAGCAACAGGGGCCCGGCCGGGGAGCTGTTTTTT.

V and J are TRBV5-1 and TRBJ2-1, with 10 bases matching TRBD1. The germline V gene encodes CDR1 SGHRS and CDR2 YFSETQ. Germline trimming cut 2 bases from V and 9 bases from J; bases unmatched to any gene: 2. The length of the CDR3 is 13 residues. Here the CDR3 reads CASSFGTGVEQFF. Here the CDR3 DNA reads TGCGCCAGCAGCTTCGGGACAGGGGTTGAGCAGTTCTTC.

V is TRBV18 and J is TRBJ1-2; D not certain. Germline CDR1 is KGHSH and CDR2 is LQKENI. This CDR3 spans 12 amino acids. The V end was cut by 6 bases, the J end by 4 bases, with 9 bases between. CDR3 DNA: TGTGCCAGCTCCCAGAAAAGCTATGGCTACACCTTC. Protein: CASSQKSYGYTF.

This sequence joins TRBV23-1 and TRBJ1-2; D unclear. TRBV23-1 is known as an ORF, though its function is uncertain. The CDR3 is 15 amino acids. V lost 2 bases, J lost 6 bases, and 16 bases lay in between. CDR3 protein: CASSQTLPGRHGYTF. For the CDR3, the DNA is TGCGCCAGCAGTCAAACCTTACCTGGGAGGCATGGCTACACCTTC.

This clone showed up just a few times. This chain connects TRBV28 to TRBJ2-4; D might be TRBD2 (6 bases). V gave up 2 bases and J gave up 5 bases, with 19 bases separating them. CDR3 length: 17 amino acids. Per germline, CDR1 MDHEN and CDR2 SYDVKM. The CDR3 DNA sequence: TGTGCCAGCAGTTTAATGACCTATTTAGGGGAGGAAAACATTCAGTACTTC. As protein: CASSLMTYLGEENIQYF.

V usage is TRBV6-5 and J usage is TRBJ2-5; D is perhaps TRBD1 (5 bases). This CDR3 is built from 14 residues. The ends were cut back, 0 bases at V and 4 bases at J, with 9 bases in the middle. Germline CDR1 is MNHEY and CDR2 is SVGAGI. CDR3 loop: CASSYSRGSETQYF. The CDR3 DNA reads as TGTGCCAGCAGTTACTCAAGGGGTTCAGAGACCCAGTACTTC.

The chain recombines TRBV6-5 with TRBJ2-7; the match to TRBD2 covers 8 bases. CDR1 is MNHEY and CDR2 is SVGAGI in the germline V gene. V lost 6 bases, J lost 1 base, and 8 bases stayed unmatched. The CDR3 totals 15 residues. The CDR3 sequence is CASRDSGTYSYEQYF. The CDR3 DNA is TGTGCCAGCAGGGATAGCGGGACATATTCCTACGAGCAGTACTTC.

This chain uses TRBV28 with TRBJ2-1; possibly TRBD2 for D (5 bases). The CDR3 is made up of 12 amino acids. The V end was cut by 7 bases, the J end by 7 bases, with 11 bases between. From germline, CDR1 is MDHEN and CDR2 SYDVKM. DNA for the CDR3: TGTGCCAGCAAACGAGGCGGGAATGAGCAGTTCTTC. Amino acids: CASKRGGNEQFF.

This clone was recorded once. CDR3 nucleotide sequence: TGTGCCAGCAGTTTATCTACAGGGAACACTGAAGCTTTCTTT. Translating gives CASSLSTGNTEAFF. The chain uses TRBV27 and TRBJ1-1; possible D gene TRBD1, 5 bases. Trimming took 0 bases from V and 1 from J, leaving 6 bases between them. CDR1 and CDR2 (germline): MNHEY, SMNVEV (reference sequence). The CDR3 loop spans 14 amino acids.

The chain employs TRBV4-3 and TRBJ2-2; 9 bases match TRBD1. Trimming cost V 0 bases and J 1 base; bases outside gene matches: 12. The CDR3 sequence is 20 residues long. In germline, CDR1 is LGHNA, CDR2 YSLEER. This CDR3 is CASSQDGGQQGAQNTGELFF. DNA of the CDR3: TGCGCCAGCAGCCAAGATGGGGGACAACAGGGGGCACAGAACACCGGGGAGCTGTTTTTT.

V usage is TRBV7-8 and J usage is TRBJ2-3; maybe TRBD2 (6 bases). V lost 5 bases to trimming and J lost 4 bases, with 19 bases between them. The CDR3 consists of 16 residues. CDR1 and CDR2 from the germline V gene are SGHVS and FQNEAQ. CDR3 sequence (DNA): TGTGCCAGCAGCACGGGAGTCCTAGGGGAAGCAGATACGCAGTATTTT. Amino acid sequence: CASSTGVLGEADTQYF.

CDR3 bases: TGTGCCAGCAGTTACAATGAGGGGGTAGCCCACGAGCAGTACTTC. As protein: CASSYNEGVAHEQYF. The gene calls are TRBV6-5 and TRBJ2-7; D may be TRBD1 (6 bases). This CDR3 has 15 amino acids. Germline V gives CDR1 MNHEY, CDR2 SVGAGI. V was pared by 2 bases and J by 5 bases, with 16 bases between.

The chain uses TRBV9 and TRBJ2-3; weak D call: TRBD1 (8 bases). The V gene's germline CDR1 is SGDLS and CDR2 YYNGEE. This CDR3 has 16 residues. Trimming took 4 bases from V and 6 from J, leaving 21 bases between them. The CDR3 bases are TGTGCCAGCAGCCTCACAGGGGGGGGTTCAGGGGATACGCAGTATTTT. It specifies CASSLTGGGSGDTQYF.

The chain combines TRBV5-5 with TRBJ2-7; perhaps TRBD1 as D (5 bases). In germline, CDR1 is SGHKS, CDR2 YYEKEE (reference sequence). The CDR3 is made up of 14 amino acids. The V gene lost 4 bases and the J gene lost 0 bases, with 11 bases spanning the gap. In nucleotides, the CDR3 is TGTGCCAGCAGCCTGGACACGTACTCCTACGAGCAGTACTTC. Translating it yields CASSLDTYSYEQYF.

This clone appeared a single time. This chain links TRBV29-1 with TRBJ2-7; TRBD1 matches at 12 bases. The trim removed 1 base at V and 5 bases at J, leaving 9 bases unmatched. This CDR3 has 16 residues. Germline V gene data show CDR1 as SQVTM and CDR2 as ANQGSEA. The CDR3 loop reads CSVEGRRDRGPNEQYF. In nucleotides, the CDR3 is TGCAGCGTTGAAGGCAGGAGGGACAGGGGGCCGAACGAGCAGTACTTC.

The genes are TRBV2 and TRBJ2-7; D not resolved. V was clipped by 4 bases and J by 1 base, with 14 bases between them. The CDR3 has 15 residues. CDR1 is SNHLY and CDR2 is FYNNEI in the germline V gene. In nucleotides, the CDR3 is TGTGCCAGCAGTGGTTTAGGAGATCCGTCCTACGAGCAGTACTTC. This codes for CASSGLGDPSYEQYF. Supplemented by reference TRBV2 and TRBJ2-7, the full variable domain reads EPEVTQTPSHQVTQMGQEVILRCVPISNHLYFYWYRQILGQKVEFLVSFYNNEISEKSEIFDDQFSVERPDGSNFTLKIRSTKLEDSAMYFCASSGLGDPSYEQYFGPGTRLTVT.

This clone was counted once. The chain uses TRBV7-9 and TRBJ2-2; 8 bases agree with TRBD2. Trimming at V came to 3 bases and at J to 3 bases, leaving 9 bases not matched to a gene. The CDR3 covers 17 residues. Per germline, CDR1 SEHNR and CDR2 FQNEAQ (reference sequence). CDR3 nucleotides: TGTGCCAGCAGCTTTGAGGCCGGGGGGGCGGACACCGGGGAGCTGTTTTTT. Translating gives CASSFEAGGADTGELFF.

This clone was seen once. The V call is TRBV2, the J call TRBJ1-2; 7 bases match TRBD1. Trimming cost V 3 bases and J 5 bases; bases outside gene matches: 9. Germline V gives CDR1 SNHLY, CDR2 FYNNEI. The CDR3 is 15 residues long. The CDR3 DNA reads TGTGCCAGCAGTGATCCTTCCGGGACAGAGTATGGCTACACCTTC. This sequence encodes CASSDPSGTEYGYTF.

The gene calls are TRBV7-9 and TRBJ2-3; tentative D call: TRBD2 (6 bases). In germline, CDR1 is SEHNR, CDR2 FQNEAQ (reference sequence). There are 17 residues in the CDR3. V gave up 4 bases and J gave up 6 bases, with 23 bases separating them. The CDR3 here is CASSSGRRLAFLDTQYF. In DNA, the CDR3 is TGTGCCAGCAGCTCAGGGCGGAGGCTAGCGTTCCTCGATACGCAGTATTTT. The variable domain in full, with the rest retrieved from reference TRBV7-9 and TRBJ2-3, is DTGVSQNPRHKITKRGQNVTFRCDPISEHNRLYWYRQTLGQGPEFLTYFQNEAQLEKSRLLSDRFSAERPKGSFSTLEIQRTEQGDSAMYLCASSSGRRLAFLDTQYFGPGTRLTVL.

CDR3: CASSQRTGPDTQYF. CDR3 DNA sequence: TGTGCCAGCAGCCAACGGACAGGCCCAGATACGCAGTATTTT. This chain joins TRBV4-2 and TRBJ2-3; 7 nucleotides agree with TRBD1. The length of the CDR3 is 14 residues. CDR1 LGHNA and CDR2 YNFKEQ come from the germline V gene. Unmatched junction bases numbered 3, after V lost 2 bases and J lost 4 bases.

The chain combines TRBV5-8 with TRBJ2-7; 7 bases agree with TRBD2. The V gene's germline CDR1 is SGHTS and CDR2 YDEGEE. There are 13 residues in the CDR3. The V and J ends lost 5 bases and 2 bases, in that order; junction bases with no gene match: 4. The CDR3 is CASRPRGAYEQYF. The CDR3 coding sequence is TGTGCCAGCAGACCCCGGGGGGCCTACGAGCAGTACTTC.

CDR3 sequence reads: CASSPYRGESYEQYF. CDR3 DNA sequence: TGTGCCAGCAGCCCCTACAGGGGAGAGAGTTACGAGCAGTACTTC. The gene calls are TRBV9 and TRBJ2-7; 7 nucleotides line up with TRBD1. This CDR3 region has 15 residues. Germline V CDR1 and CDR2: SGDLS, YYNGEE. Trimming at V came to 4 bases and at J to 4 bases, leaving 11 bases not matched to a gene. Together with reference TRBV9 and TRBJ2-7, the CDR3 gives the full variable domain: DSGVTQTPKHLITATGQRVTLRCSPRSGDLSVYWYQQSLDQGLQFLIQYYNGEERAKGNILERFSAQQFPDLHSELNLSSLELGDSALYFCASSPYRGESYEQYFGPGTRLTVT.

The chain joins TRBV4-1 to TRBJ1-5; D perhaps matches TRBD1 (5 bases). Germline V gene sequence: CDR1 MGHRA, CDR2 YSYEKL. Trimming took off 4 bases at V and 3 bases at J, with 10 bases between the two ends. CDR3 size: 14 residues. CDR3 nucleotides: TGCGCCAGCAGCCCGACAGAGTACAATCAGCCCCAGCATTTT. Amino acids: CASSPTEYNQPQHF.

The chain uses TRBV27 and TRBJ2-2; no clear D. The CDR3 runs 13 residues. Germline CDR1 reads MNHEY; CDR2 reads SMNVEV (reference sequence). The V end was cut by 5 bases, the J end by 4 bases, with 8 bases between. The CDR3 coding sequence is TGTGCCAGCAGTCTTACCAGCACCGGGGAGCTGTTTTTT. As protein: CASSLTSTGELFF.

This chain uses TRBV15 with TRBJ2-2, with 7 bases fitting TRBD2. The V gene's germline CDR1 is LNHNV and CDR2 YYDKDF (reference sequence). V gave up 5 bases and J gave up 5 bases; unmatched junction bases: 17. The CDR3 has 18 amino acids. This CDR3 reads CATSPPILAEWGTGELFF. In DNA, the CDR3 is TGTGCCACCAGCCCCCCAATCCTAGCGGAGTGGGGTACCGGGGAGCTGTTTTTT. The whole variable domain, filled in from reference TRBV15 and TRBJ2-2, reads DAMVIQNPRYQVTQFGKPVTLSCSQTLNHNVMYWYQQKSSQAPKLLFHYYDKDFNNEADTPDNFQSRRPNTSFCFLDIRSPGLGDTAMYLCATSPPILAEWGTGELFFGEGSRLTVL.